Below are 5 T cell receptor beta chains sequenced from a single sample in a study of patients and donors after allogeneic stem cell transplantation. TCRdb passed the RT-PCR reads through MiXCR, listing each CDR3 protein once. The top ten hold about 25% of the sample, which has about 150,000 distinct CDR3 sequences, approximately 25% seen once. Input material: blood, either unsorted or a sorted T cell fraction (not recorded which). The receptors shown here come from a human donor who was either an allogeneic HSCT recipient or a stem cell or donor lymphocyte infusion donor (not recorded which). It is not recorded whose cells these are; they may come from a transplant donor.

This chain joins TRBV7-2 and TRBJ2-5, with no clear D. Trimming shortened V by 3 bases and J by 4 bases, and 9 bases separated the two germline ends. Germline V gene data show CDR1 as SGHTA and CDR2 as FQGNSA. The CDR3 runs 13 residues. CDR3 bases: TGTGCCAGCAGCTTGCTAGGACGAGAGACCCAGTACTTC. This translates into CASSLLGRETQYF.

This chain uses TRBV6-5 with TRBJ2-7; 8 nucleotides agree with TRBD1. The trim removed 6 bases at V and 2 bases at J, leaving 12 bases unmatched. Germline V gives CDR1 MNHEY, CDR2 SVGAGI. CDR3 length: 16 amino acids. The CDR3, as DNA: TGTGCCAGCAGAAAAACACTCCGGGACAGGCCCTACGAGCAGTACTTC. It yields the protein CASRKTLRDRPYEQYF.

The chain uses TRBV6-2 or TRBV6-3 and TRBJ2-7; possible D gene TRBD2, 6 bases. Germline V gene lookup returns CDR1 MNHEY and CDR2 SVGEGT. V was trimmed by 5 bases and J by 2 bases, leaving 19 bases between them. The CDR3 is 16 amino acids. This CDR3 is CASSMLKRGNPYEQYF. The CDR3, as DNA: TGTGCCAGCAGTATGTTAAAACGGGGGAACCCCTACGAGCAGTACTTC.

This chain links TRBV20-1 with TRBJ2-7, with 7 bases fitting TRBD1. V was clipped by 7 bases and J by 0 bases; unmatched bases: 6. Germline-derived CDR1 and CDR2 are DFQATT and SNEGSKA (reference sequence). This CDR3 has 13 residues. Written as DNA, the CDR3 is TGCAGTGGATTCGGGGACAGCTCCTACGAGCAGTACTTC. As protein: CSGFGDSSYEQYF.

The chain employs TRBV20-1 and TRBJ2-3, with D uncertain. Germline CDR1 is DFQATT and CDR2 is SNEGSKA (reference sequence). This CDR3 is 14 amino acids long. Trimming stripped 0 bases from V and 4 bases from J, with 11 bases between. For the CDR3, the DNA is TGCAGTGCTAGAGAGGCAGGTGCTTCAGATACGCAGTATTTT. Protein: CSAREAGASDTQYF.